These 28 T cell receptor delta chains originate from one sample sequenced in a study of gamma-delta chains in newborns, infants, children. TCRdb reprocessed the reads through CATT. Of about 5,400 delta-chain clones in the sample, around 20% were seen once. Sequencing input: blood. Every receptor here comes from a child who was a newborn, infant or young child, either healthy, febrile or measles-vaccinated (not recorded which).

By its share, this clone is medium-sized. The chain uses TRDV2 and TRDJ3; a weak D match, TRDD3 (5 bases). This CDR3 has 16 amino acids. Germline V lookup: CDR1 GEAIGNYY, CDR2 EKD. The V and J ends lost 3 bases and 1 base respectively, with 9 bases between them. In DNA, the CDR3 is TGTGCCTGTGACCGTCTGGGTTCCTGGGACACCCGACAGATGTTTTTC. It encodes CACDRLGSWDTRQMFF.

Regarding this clone: With a far larger clone one base away, a read error is the likely cause. V is TRDV2 and J is TRDJ1; 9 nucleotides align to TRDD3. Germline-derived CDR1 and CDR2 are GEAIGNYY and EKD. Unmatched junction bases numbered 7, after V lost 3 bases and J lost 3 bases. This CDR3 has 15 residues. Written as DNA, the CDR3 is TGTGCCTGTGACCCCTGGGGGATCCACGCCGATAAACTCATCTTT. It codes for CACDPWGIHADKLIF.

This clone appeared a few times. CDR3 region: CACDTVWSTDKLIF. In DNA, the CDR3 is TGTGCCTGTGACACCGTCTGGTCCACAGATAAACTCATCTTT. This sequence joins TRDV2 and TRDJ1; D uncertain. Germline V gene sequence: CDR1 GEAIGNYY, CDR2 EKD. V lost 0 bases and J lost 5, with 12 bases in between. The CDR3 covers 14 residues.

The J gene is TRDJ3, the V gene TRDV2; 11 nucleotides match TRDD3. The J gene, missing from TCRdb, was assigned here through DNA to germline matching. The germline V gene encodes CDR1 GEAIGNYY and CDR2 EKD. With 1 base clipped from V and 0 bases from J, the junction kept 10 bases outside the gene matches. This CDR3 region has 21 residues. Here the CDR3 DNA reads TGTGCCTGTGACACAGTGCTGGGGGATACCCCGAGCTCCTGGGACACCCGACAGATGTTTTTC. Amino acid sequence: CACDTVLGDTPSSWDTRQMFF.

With regard to this clone: One end of the junction does not line up with germline, which may come from a read error. The V call is TRDV2, the J call TRDJ3; TRDD3 matches 8 bases. Assignment of the J gene here rests on matching the DNA to germline, because TCRdb gives none. Per the germline V gene, CDR1 is GEAIGNYY and CDR2 is EKD. The CDR3 contains 20 residues. CDR3 nucleotide sequence: TGTGCCTGTGACACCCTACTGGGGGGCCACGGCTCCTGGGACACCCGAAAGATGTTTTTC. The encoded protein is CACDTLLGGHGSWDTRKMFF.

This clone is deemed medium-sized. V usage is TRDV2 and J usage is TRDJ1, with 10 nucleotides matching TRDD3. The germline V gene encodes CDR1 GEAIGNYY and CDR2 EKD. Trimming at V came to 0 bases and at J to 2 bases, leaving 26 bases not matched to a gene. CDR3 size: 23 residues. In DNA, the CDR3 is TGTGCCTGTGACACCGTCAATGCGGTAGGACTGGGGGATCCCGGGGGCTGGACCGATAAACTCATCTTT. It yields the protein CACDTVNAVGLGDPGGWTDKLIF.

The rearrangement joins TRDV2 to TRDJ3; the match to TRDD3 covers 8 bases. The CDR3 is 19 residues long. Germline V gives CDR1 GEAIGNYY, CDR2 EKD. V was clipped by 0 bases and J by 0 bases; unmatched bases: 6. The CDR3 spells CACDTAWGTPSWDTRQMFF. As DNA, the CDR3 is TGTGCCTGTGACACCGCCTGGGGGACGCCCTCCTGGGACACCCGACAGATGTTTTTC.

To note about this clone: A junction end diverges from the germline sequence, so it may reflect a read error. The V and J genes are TRDV2 and TRDJ3; 8 bases align to TRDD3. The CDR3 runs to 21 residues. Germline-derived CDR1 and CDR2 are GEAIGNYY and EKD. The CDR3 spells CACGTGNLLGGLSWDTRQMFF. In DNA form, the CDR3 reads TGTGCCTGTGGCACCGGGAACTTACTGGGGGGCCTCTCCTGGGACACCCGACAGATGTTTTTC.

This clone occurred a few times. Given a much more abundant clone one base away, this may be a read error. The V call is TRDV2, the J call TRDJ3; D perhaps matches TRDD3 (5 bases). This CDR3 has 19 residues. The germline V gene has CDR1 GEAIGNYY and CDR2 EKD. V lost 0 bases and J 2 bases, leaving 16 bases between the germline ends. CDR3: CACDTIGSGIPWDTRQMFF. The DNA for the CDR3 is TGTGCCTGTGACACCATCGGGTCCGGGATCCCCTGGGACACCCGACAGATGTTTTTC.

The J gene was reported as TRDJ1; the V gene went uncalled; the DNA was not used to check the table's D call, TRDD3. The CDR3 runs 20 residues. Here the CDR3 reads CACDPLLLRTGVSYTDKLIF. CDR3 DNA: TGTGCCTGTGACCCCCTTCTACTACGTACTGGTGTCTCGTACACCGATAAACTCATCTTT.

By proportion, this clone is medium-sized. The same CDR3 arises from other DNA sequences in this sample as well. The chain recombines TRDV2 with TRDJ3, with 10 bases that match TRDD3. Germline-derived CDR1 and CDR2 are GEAIGNYY and EKD. After removal of 1 base from V and 1 base from J, the junction contained 3 bases not matched to a gene. The CDR3 runs to 18 residues. The CDR3 here is CACDTGGYSSWDTRQMFF. CDR3 in DNA: TGTGCCTGTGACACTGGGGGATACTCATCCTGGGACACCCGACAGATGTTTTTC.

Only a few counts were recorded for this clone. The same CDR3 is also encoded by other DNA sequences in this sample. The CDR3 region has the DNA TGTGCCTGTGACCGATTACTGGGGACCTCGAGCTGGGACACCCGACAGATGTTTTTC. Protein sequence: CACDRLLGTSSWDTRQMFF. The V gene is TRDV2, the J gene TRDJ3, with 7 nucleotides matching TRDD3. Germline V gene lookup returns CDR1 GEAIGNYY and CDR2 EKD. J was trimmed by 3 bases and V by 3 bases; bases with no gene match: 13. The length of the CDR3 is 19 residues.

The CDR3 sequence: CALGEFIFLRDWGLKGGTDKLIF. The CDR3 coding sequence is TGTGCTCTTGGGGAATTCATATTCTTGAGGGACTGGGGGCTCAAGGGGGGCACCGATAAACTCATCTTT. The gene calls are TRDV1 and TRDJ1; TRDD3 matches 8 bases. TCRdb supplies no J gene; here it was assigned by aligning the nucleotide sequence to germline. The V and J ends lost 2 bases and 1 base, in that order; junction bases with no gene match: 27. Germline loops: CDR1 TSWWSYY, CDR2 QGS. This CDR3 is 23 amino acids long.

This clone occurred a few times. This rearrangement joins TRDV2 to TRDJ3; 9 bases line up with TRDD3. The CDR3 has 22 residues. Germline V lookup: CDR1 GEAIGNYY, CDR2 EKD. Trimming removed 4 bases from V and 0 bases from J; junction bases left unmatched: 18. The CDR3 DNA follows: TGTGCCTGTGATACCGTCCTTCCCCCACTGGGGGACTCCTCCTGGGACACCCGACAGATGTTTTTC. Its translation: CACDTVLPPLGDSSWDTRQMFF.

This clone came up a few times. One junction end does not reproduce the germline sequence, and a read error may be involved. The sample carries other DNA sequences with the same CDR3. The DNA for the CDR3 is TGTGCCTGCGACACGGTGATGGGCTCCGGAAGCTCCTGGGACACCCGACAGATGTTTTTC. Translating it yields CACDTVMGSGSSWDTRQMFF. The chain links TRDV2 to TRDJ3; no definite D call. The germline V gene has CDR1 GEAIGNYY and CDR2 EKD. The length of the CDR3 is 20 residues.

This clone was counted a few times. V and J are TRDV2 and TRDJ1, with 8 bases matching TRDD3. TCRdb records no J gene; here it was assigned by comparing the DNA to germline. The V and J ends lost 1 base and 10 bases, in that order; junction bases with no gene match: 22. Germline V CDR1 and CDR2: GEAIGNYY, EKD. This CDR3 region has 18 residues. The CDR3 sequence: CACDTATKLYWGSGSLIF. DNA for the CDR3: TGTGCCTGTGACACTGCCACCAAACTTTACTGGGGGTCGGGGTCACTCATCTTT.

With regard to this clone: Given a much more abundant clone one base away, this may be a read error. CDR3 residues: CACDTLGVLGDSSWDTRQMFF. The CDR3 DNA reads TGTGCCTGTGACACACTCGGCGTACTTGGGGATAGCTCCTGGGACACCCGACAGATGTTTTTC. No V gene was called, and the J gene is TRDJ3; the tabulated D call, TRDD3, remains unverified against the DNA. The CDR3 runs to 21 residues.

This clone came up a few times. The chain has TRDV1 and TRDJ1; D may correspond to TRDD2 or TRDD3 (6 bases each). TCRdb gives no J gene; it was assigned here by matching the DNA to germline. The CDR3 covers 23 residues. The germline V gene encodes CDR1 TSWWSYY and CDR2 QGS. V dropped 0 bases and J dropped 0 bases, with 32 bases sitting between them. CDR3 bases: TGTGCTCTTGGGGAACTGAAGATGTCCTACGCTGGGGCGGGGACCCATTACACCGATAAACTCATCTTT. This encodes CALGELKMSYAGAGTHYTDKLIF.

Notes on this clone: This may come from a read error, since a much larger clone is one base off. This sequence joins TRDV2 and TRDJ1, with 12 nucleotides matching TRDD3. The J gene was not available in TCRdb and was assigned here by matching the DNA to germline segments. The CDR3 is 17 residues long. Germline CDR1 reads GEAIGNYY; CDR2 reads EKD. For the CDR3, the DNA is TGTGCCTGTGGCACCCTGGGGGATACGAGTGTCACCGATAAACTCATCTTT. Amino acids: CACGTLGDTSVTDKLIF.

This clone rates as medium-sized. The chain recombines TRDV1 with TRDJ1; TRDD3 agrees at 8 bases. V was clipped by 6 bases and J by 0 bases; unmatched bases: 18. Looked up from germline, CDR1 is TSWWSYY and CDR2 is QGS. The length of the CDR3 is 19 residues. The CDR3 DNA reads as TGTGCTCTTGGCCCCAGAACTGGGGTAGACTGGGGGTACACCGATAAACTCATCTTT. Its translation is CALGPRTGVDWGYTDKLIF.

This clone is deemed medium-sized. The J gene is TRDJ1, the V gene TRDV1, with TRDD3 identical over 8 bases. Germline V gene data show CDR1 as TSWWSYY and CDR2 as QGS. The CDR3 length is 21 residues. Trimming at V came to 2 bases and at J to 0 bases, leaving 20 bases not matched to a gene. CDR3 nucleotide sequence: TGTGCTCTTGGGGAAGGTTACCTACAAATTTACTGGGGGTCTTACACCGATAAACTCATCTTT. The encoded protein is CALGEGYLQIYWGSYTDKLIF.

This clone was found a few times. One end of the junction is discordant with germline, which a read error may explain. This CDR3 is also generated by other DNA sequences in the sample. The V and J genes are TRDV2 and TRDJ3, with D tentatively TRDD3 (5 bases). The CDR3 is 18 amino acids. Germline CDR1 is GEAIGNYY and CDR2 is EKD. In DNA, the CDR3 is TGTGCCTGTGACACCGTGGACCCACGCGCCTGGGACACCCGACAGATGTTCTTC. It codes for CACDTVDPRAWDTRQMFF.

This sequence joins TRDV1 and TRDJ2; 9 nucleotides agree with TRDD3. The CDR3 runs 16 residues. V gave up 8 bases and J gave up 1 base; unmatched junction bases: 8. Germline lookup yields CDR1 TSWWSYY and CDR2 QGS. For the CDR3, the DNA is TGTGCTCTTAAGGGGATACGCGTCTATTTGACAGCACAACTCTTCTTT. Translated: CALKGIRVYLTAQLFF.

The V call is TRDV2, the J call TRDJ1; 12 bases line up with TRDD3. V lost 0 bases, J lost 1 base, and 5 bases stayed unmatched. There are 17 residues in the CDR3. CDR1 GEAIGNYY and CDR2 EKD come from the germline V gene. Here the CDR3 DNA reads TGTGCCTGTGACACCATACTGGGGGATACAGGCACCGATAAACTCATCTTT. Translated: CACDTILGDTGTDKLIF.

This chain uses TRDV2 with TRDJ2, with TRDD3 as a possible D gene (5 bases). The V gene's germline CDR1 is GEAIGNYY and CDR2 EKD. The CDR3 consists of 14 residues. The germline V and J ends were trimmed by 1 base and 5 bases, with 10 bases remaining between them. The CDR3 DNA reads as TGTGCCTGTGACACGTTGGGATGCACAGCACAACTCTTCTTT. Its protein product is CACDTLGCTAQLFF.

Concerning this clone: The junction differs from germline at one of its ends, possibly a read error. Other DNA sequences in the same sample also yield this CDR3. The rearrangement links TRDV1 to TRDJ4; 7 nucleotides agree with TRDD3. This CDR3 comprises 18 residues. CDR1 and CDR2 from the germline V gene are TSWWSYY and QGS. In nucleotides, the CDR3 is TGCGCTCTTGGGGAACTCTCTACGAGGACTGGGGAGGCCAGACCCCTGATCTTT. Translating it yields CALGELSTRTGEARPLIF.

The chain combines TRDV2 with TRDJ1, with D possibly TRDD3 on 6 matching bases. V lost 0 bases and J lost 2, with 18 bases in between. Germline V CDR1 and CDR2: GEAIGNYY, EKD. The CDR3 sequence is 17 residues long. The CDR3 here is CACDTIWGQSLTDKLIF. In DNA, the CDR3 is TGTGCCTGTGACACCATCTGGGGCCAATCGTTAACCGATAAACTCATCTTT.

The rearrangement uses TRDV1 and TRDJ1; no firm D call. Trimming stripped 1 base from V and 4 bases from J, with 10 bases between. CDR1 and CDR2 (germline): TSWWSYY, QGS. The CDR3 sequence is 14 residues long. CDR3 DNA sequence: TGTGCTCTTGGGGAACCAGGGGCCTTCGATAAACTCATCTTT. Its translation is CALGEPGAFDKLIF.